Below, one T cell receptor (beta chain) is given with its context. The antigen remains undetermined. Libraries of TRB cDNA were made by 5' RACE and carried UMIs. TCRdb reprocessed the 5' RACE reads; each CDR3 protein has one entry and no DNA is given. In all, the sample yields approximately 88,000 distinct CDR3 sequences. The data stem from a study of CXCR3-negative and CXCR3-positive naive CD8 T cells. Across the whole study: The libraries together contributed 120 million to 150 million TRB reads, each supplying about 1.5 +/- 0.3 million. General observations from the study: Naive CXCR3-negative and CXCR3-positive cells had similar TRBV-TRBJ usage; memory differed.

The CDR3 runs 13 residues. CDR1 is WSHSY and CDR2 is SAAADI in the germline V gene. The source of this sequence is a human donor in good health. Some clones in this sample may be carry-over from other donors' samples. Sequenced sample: naive CXCR3- CD8+ T cells from blood. Sample subset: CD45RO-CCR7+CD27+CD95- naive CD8+ T cells lacking CXCR3 (TNR3-). This rearrangement joins TRBV10-2 to TRBJ2-1; TCRdb names TRBD1, which stays unverified in the absence of DNA. CDR3 region: CASSEMSPDEQFF.